This is a list of T cell receptor beta chains from one sample in a study of blood T cell repertoires in COVID-19. The method was immunoSEQ multiplex PCR; TCRdb's version includes in-frame clones alone and lacks a portion of them. The table has about 210,000 clones, roughly 89% seen once; the top ten hold over 9%. Sequenced: PBMCs or T cells enriched from blood (not recorded which). Source of these receptors: a man younger than 35 with acute COVID-19. CDR3s include the opening cysteine and the closing phenylalanine or tryptophan.

>15|TRBV9|TRBJ1-3
CASSVESLRGSTIYF
>14|TRBV28|TRBJ2-4
CASGHPTDGNIQYF
>18|TRBV5-1|TRBJ2-2
CASSSGVTSGRITGELFF
>14|TRBV4-1|TRBJ2-5
CASSPTSGEETQYF
>14|TRBV11-3|TRBJ2-7
CASSLGVGEGEQYF
>12|TRBV5-4|TRBJ1-1
CASSERQKEAFF
>16|TRBV27|TRBJ2-7
CASPELAGVRSYEQYF
>15|TRBV29-1|TRBJ2-2
CSVELAGELDRELFF
>16|TRBV19|TRBJ2-2
CASSSPGQGSPGELFF
>14|TRBV28|TRBJ2-7
CASSLSQGGYEQYF
>11|TRBV5-6|TRBJ1-1
CASSSVTEAFF
>15|TRBV7-9|TRBJ2-7
CASSPPGLATGEQYF
>15|TRBV6-1|TRBJ1-5
CASSEGTGGNQPQHF
>16|TRBV23-1|TRBJ1-6
CASSHARVPRRSPLHF
>18|TRBV30|TRBJ2-2
CAWALAGGPRSYTGELFF
>12|TRBV11-3|TRBJ2-7
CASSLIHYEQYF
>15|TRBV21-1|TRBJ2-1
CASTPLAEPYNEQFF
>17|TRBV7-9|TRBJ1-6
CASSLAKGTDRNSPLHF
>14|TRBV5-1|TRBJ1-2
CASSQRSGAIGYTF